Listed below are T cell receptor beta chains from one sample, sequenced in a study of T cell changes during pregnancy in multiple sclerosis. Sequencing was performed with immunoSEQ multiplex PCR; in TCRdb, only in-frame clones are kept and a portion is missing. This sample yields over 45,000 clones, of which 80% to 95% are seen a single time; approximately 2.2% belongs to the top ten. The sample in question was peripheral blood, obtained in the third trimester of pregnancy. The receptor source for this set is a female donor with multiple sclerosis, enrolled in a pregnancy study. CDR3s include the opening cysteine and the closing phenylalanine or tryptophan. D genes are given only for firm matches. Size values are once, few and many counts, or a class for expanded clones, and some rows have none.

J	size	D	V	DNA	CDR3
TRBJ1-1	NA	TRBD1	TRBV9	TGTGCCAGCAGCCGGACAGGGGCGAACACTGAAGCTTTCTTT	CASSRTGANTEAFF
TRBJ2-1	once	TRBD2	TRBV28	TGTGCCAGCAGAGTGGCGGGGGACTACAATGAGCAGTTCTTC	CASRVAGDYNEQFF
TRBJ2-7	NA	TRBD2	TRBV28	TGTGCCAGCAGTCTAGCGGGAGGCTTTTACGAGCAGTACTTC	CASSLAGGFYEQYF
TRBJ2-1	NA	TRBD2	TRBV4-2	TGTGCCAGCAGCCAAGAAGGAGGGCGGGAGGGCGATGAGCAGTTCTTC	CASSQEGGREGDEQFF
TRBJ2-7	NA	TRBD1	TRBV11-3	TGTGCCAGCAGCTTAGGGGGACAGGACAGCTCCTACGAGCAGTACTTC	CASSLGGQDSSYEQYF
TRBJ2-5	NA	TRBD2	TRBV5-1	TGCGCCAGCAGCCCGGGAGGTCTTGAAGAGACCCAGTACTTC	CASSPGGLEETQYF
TRBJ2-2	NA	NA	TRBV9	TGTGCCAGCAGCGTAGTAGCGGATAACACCGGGGAGCTGTTTTTT	CASSVVADNTGELFF
TRBJ2-5	NA	TRBD1	TRBV25-1	TGTGCCAGCAGTAGCCCGGGACAGGGGGGAGTTCCGTCAGAGACCCAGTACTTC	CASSSPGQGGVPSETQYF
TRBJ1-1	NA	NA	TRBV18	TGTGCCAGCTCGACGACAGAGAACACTGAAGCTTTCTTT	CASSTTENTEAFF
TRBJ2-5	NA	NA	TRBV9	TGTGCCAGCAGCGTAGGCCCCAACTGGGAGACCCAGTACTTC	CASSVGPNWETQYF
TRBJ2-3	NA	TRBD1	TRBV15	TGTGCCACCAGCAGAGAACAGGGGGATTACACAGATACGCAGTATTTT	CATSREQGDYTDTQYF
TRBJ1-6	NA	NA	TRBV19	TGTGCCAGTAGTATAGATTGGCGGTCACCCCTCCACTTT	CASSIDWRSPLHF
TRBJ2-5	NA	NA	TRBV27	TGTGCCAGCAGTCTAAACCTTCGGGAGACCCAGTACTTC	CASSLNLRETQYF
TRBJ2-7	NA	TRBD2	TRBV27	TGTGCCAGCAGTGCTCGACTAGCGGGAAAGAGGTACGAGCAGTACTTC	CASSARLAGKRYEQYF
TRBJ1-3	NA	TRBD1	TRBV6-5	TGTGCCAGCAGGAAGACAGGGCGCGGAAACACCATATATTTT	CASRKTGRGNTIYF
TRBJ2-1	NA	TRBD2	TRBV28	TGTGCCAGCATTGGAACTAGCGGGGTAAATGAGCAGTTCTTC	CASIGTSGVNEQFF
TRBJ1-2	few	NA	TRBV19	TGTGCCAGTAGTATTACGGGTAGCGGCTACACCTTC	CASSITGSGYTF
TRBJ1-2	NA	NA	TRBV6-5	TGTGCCAGCAGCCCCGCCTTAGTAGCTAACTATGGCTACACCTTC	CASSPALVANYGYTF
TRBJ2-5	NA	TRBD1	TRBV9	TGTGCCACTTCAACCGGGACAGGGGCTGGGGAGACCCAGTACTTC	CATSTGTGAGETQYF
TRBJ2-4	NA	NA	TRBV6-5	TGTGCCAGCAGTTACAATTCAGGGATGGCCAAAAACATTCAGTACTTC	CASSYNSGMAKNIQYF
TRBJ2-2	NA	NA	TRBV30	TGTGCCTGGAGACGCAGGGAGGCGGACACCGGGGAGCTGTTTTTT	CAWRRREADTGELFF
TRBJ1-2	NA	TRBD1	TRBV6-1	TGTGCCAGCAGTCCCGGGACAGGGGGCGTCTATGGCTACACCTTC	CASSPGTGGVYGYTF
TRBJ2-5	NA	TRBD2	TRBV2	TGTGCCAGCAGTGTAGGACAGGGGTCGACTAGCGGGAGACAAGAGACCCAGTACTTC	CASSVGQGSTSGRQETQYF
TRBJ2-1	NA	TRBD2	TRBV5-1	TGCGCCAGCAGCCTCGGACTAGCGGGAGTGGATGAGCAGTTCTTC	CASSLGLAGVDEQFF
TRBJ2-1	NA	NA	TRBV14	TGTGCCAGCAGCGAGATGGCCACGAGGTCCTACAATGAGCAGTTCTTC	CASSEMATRSYNEQFF
TRBJ1-1	NA	NA	TRBV6-1	TGTGCCAGCAAAAGGGGCCCTGAAGCTTTCTTT	CASKRGPEAFF
TRBJ1-1	NA	TRBD1	TRBV28	TGTGCCAGCGGACAGGGAGAAAGGTCGGTAAACTGGCGGAGGACTGAAGCTTTCTTT	CASGQGERSVNWRRTEAFF
TRBJ2-7	NA	NA	TRBV28	TGTGCCAGCAGTTTATGGCGTAGCGCGGACGAGCAGTACTTC	CASSLWRSADEQYF
TRBJ2-1	NA	TRBD1	TRBV19	TGTGCCAGTAGTATCTCGGGACAGAGGCGCCTCTGGGGCAATGAGCAGTTCTTC	CASSISGQRRLWGNEQFF
TRBJ1-1	NA	NA	TRBV18	TGTGCCAGCTCACCACCAGGGGTTCGGTCTGAAGCTTTCTTT	CASSPPGVRSEAFF
TRBJ1-2	NA	NA	TRBV19	TGTGCCAGTAGCCGGGGGGGACCTAACTATGGCTACACCTTC	CASSRGGPNYGYTF
TRBJ2-7	NA	NA	TRBV14	TGTGCCAGCAGCCTACGACAGGGGAGGGTTGGCGAGCAGTACTTC	CASSLRQGRVGEQYF
TRBJ2-5	NA	TRBD1	TRBV19	TGTGCCAGTAGTCCCGGGACAGGGGAAGGAGAGACCCAGTACTTC	CASSPGTGEGETQYF
TRBJ1-1	NA	NA	TRBV6-5	TGTGCCAGCAGTTACCAGTTTGAAGCTTTCTTT	CASSYQFEAFF
TRBJ2-7	once	TRBD2	TRBV4-1	TGCGCCAGCAGCCACGAAGCGGGGATCTCCTACGAGCAGTACTTC	CASSHEAGISYEQYF
TRBJ1-2	NA	TRBD1	TRBV5-5	TGTGCCAGCAGCTTGATAGGACAGGGACCCATTGATGGCTACACCTTC	CASSLIGQGPIDGYTF
TRBJ2-7	NA	NA	TRBV7-2	TGTGCCAGCAGCTTAGTGGCAAACCAACCCTACGAGCAGTACTTC	CASSLVANQPYEQYF
TRBJ2-2	NA	NA	TRBV9	TGTGCCAGCAGCGTAGCGGGGACTCCCACCGGGGAGCTGTTTTTT	CASSVAGTPTGELFF
TRBJ2-1	NA	NA	TRBV4-3	TGCGCCAGCAGCCAAGAGGGACTGTCCTCCTACAATGAGCAGTTCTTC	CASSQEGLSSYNEQFF
TRBJ2-3	NA	NA	TRBV7-6	TGTGCCAGCAGCCCACTAAGGGGGGGCAACACAGATACGCAGTATTTT	CASSPLRGGNTDTQYF
TRBJ1-5	NA	NA	TRBV18	TGTGCCAGTTCCTTGTCCAATCAGCCCCAGCATTTT	CASSLSNQPQHF
TRBJ1-5	NA	NA	TRBV19	TGTGCCAGTAGTATAGATAGGGGGATAAGCAATCAGCCCCAGCATTTT	CASSIDRGISNQPQHF
TRBJ2-7	NA	NA	TRBV9	TGTGCCAGCAGCGTGGGGGCTGGGGGGGCCTCGAGGGAGCAGTACTTC	CASSVGAGGASREQYF
TRBJ1-3	NA	NA	TRBV5-6	TGTGCCAGCAGCTTCGGGGGTTCTGGAAACACCATATATTTT	CASSFGGSGNTIYF
TRBJ1-2	NA	TRBD1	TRBV27	TGTGCCAGCAGTTTATCTACCGGGACAGGGGGAGGCTACACCTTC	CASSLSTGTGGGYTF
TRBJ2-1	NA	TRBD2	TRBV27	TGTGCCAGCAGTTTATGGCTAGCGGGAGGGATGGGGAATGAGCAGTTCTTC	CASSLWLAGGMGNEQFF
TRBJ2-7	NA	TRBD1	TRBV7-9	TGTGCCAGCAGACCACAGGGGGCCTACGAGCAGTACTTC	CASRPQGAYEQYF
TRBJ2-1	NA	TRBD2	TRBV5-4	TGTGCCATCAAAGCGGGGGGGGTTGGTGTCGATGAGCAGTTCTTC	CAIKAGGVGVDEQFF
TRBJ2-7	NA	NA	TRBV4-1	TGCGCCAGCAGCCAAGTTCTAGGCGGGACCTACGAGCAGTACTTC	CASSQVLGGTYEQYF
TRBJ2-5	NA	NA	TRBV7-2	TGTGCCAGCAGTCATTCCGGACTGGACCAAGAGACCCAGTACTTC	CASSHSGLDQETQYF
TRBJ1-4	NA	TRBD1	TRBV7-9	TGTGCCAGCAGCACTGACAGGGGGCTGACTAATGAAAAACTGTTTTTT	CASSTDRGLTNEKLFF
TRBJ1-1	NA	NA	TRBV6-5	TGTGCCAGCAGTTACGGATGGGGCCCGAACACTGAAGCTTTCTTT	CASSYGWGPNTEAFF
TRBJ2-7	NA	TRBD2	TRBV28	TGTGCCAGCAGTCCCGCGGGACTATTGGCCTACGAGCAGTACTTC	CASSPAGLLAYEQYF
TRBJ2-7	NA	TRBD2	TRBV18	TGTGCCAGCTCACCACTCGATAGCGGGAACTACGAGCAGTACTTC	CASSPLDSGNYEQYF
TRBJ2-1	NA	NA	TRBV7-9	TGTGCCAGCAGCTTAGACCGCGGAGCCTCCTACAATGAGCAGTTCTTC	CASSLDRGASYNEQFF
TRBJ2-7	NA	NA	TRBV13	TGTGCCAGCAGCCTCGGCCGGGACAACTACGAGCAGTACTTC	CASSLGRDNYEQYF